This is a list of T cell receptor beta chains from one sample in a study of a mutant IDH1 vaccine in newly diagnosed glioma. This table comes from immunoSEQ multiplex PCR, and its TCRdb copy is limited to in-frame clones, with some not included. Of more than 50,000 clones in the sample, 65% to 90% were seen once. The sample consisted of PBMCs, taken from a glioma patient treated with radiotherapy, temozolomide or both. These receptors came from a man aged 25-40 years with glioma. Each CDR3 is given with its conserved first and last residue. The order of the fields is D gene, clone size, J gene, V gene, CDR3 DNA, CDR3 protein. A D gene is named only where the DNA matches it firmly. Clone size appears in some rows only: once, few, many, or a class for an expanded clone.

D: .; size: .; J: TRBJ2-1; V: TRBV11-3; DNA: TGTGCCAGCAGCCCGAGCAGAAGCTCCTACAATGAGCAGTTCTTC; CDR3: CASSPSRSSYNEQFF
D: .; size: .; J: TRBJ1-4; V: TRBV7-8; DNA: TGTGCCAGCAGCTCCGGATCCGGACAGCAGGGCTCCGAAAAACTGTTTTTT; CDR3: CASSSGSGQQGSEKLFF
D: .; size: .; J: TRBJ1-1; V: TRBV5-6; DNA: TGTGCCAGCAGCCCCTTAGATGGGAACACTGAAGCTTTCTTT; CDR3: CASSPLDGNTEAFF
D: .; size: .; J: TRBJ2-7; V: TRBV5-6; DNA: TGTGCCAGCAGCGATCAGGGTGTGTCCTACGAGCAGTACTTC; CDR3: CASSDQGVSYEQYF
D: .; size: .; J: TRBJ1-1; V: TRBV7-9; DNA: TGTGCCAGCAGCTTAGCGGGGGAAGCTTTCTTT; CDR3: CASSLAGEAFF
D: TRBD1; size: .; J: TRBJ2-7; V: TRBV15; DNA: TGTGCCACCAGCCCGGACAGGGGGCTCAACGAGCAGTACTTC; CDR3: CATSPDRGLNEQYF
D: TRBD1; size: once; J: TRBJ1-6; V: TRBV5-1; DNA: TGCGCCAGCAGCTTGGCCGTGACAGGGGGTAAGTCACCCCTCCACTTT; CDR3: CASSLAVTGGKSPLHF
D: TRBD2; size: .; J: TRBJ2-1; V: TRBV19; DNA: TGTGCCAGTAGTATCCCCCAAGAAAGAGCGGGGGCCCGGGGCAATGAGCAGTTCTTC; CDR3: CASSIPQERAGARGNEQFF
D: .; size: .; J: TRBJ1-1; V: TRBV27; DNA: TGTGCCAGCAGACCATTGGGGGCGAGCACTGAAGCTTTCTTT; CDR3: CASRPLGASTEAFF
D: TRBD1; size: once; J: TRBJ2-3; V: TRBV29-1; DNA: TGCAGCGTTGCAGGGACAGGGCACACAGATACGCAGTATTTT; CDR3: CSVAGTGHTDTQYF
D: .; size: .; J: TRBJ1-1; V: TRBV7-9; DNA: TGTGCCAGCAGCTTAGCGAGGAAAGCTGAAGCTTTCTTT; CDR3: CASSLARKAEAFF
D: .; size: .; J: TRBJ2-1; V: TRBV5-5; DNA: TGTGCCAGCAGCTCATCGGGCAGGAGCTCCTACAATGAGCAGTTCTTC; CDR3: CASSSSGRSSYNEQFF
D: TRBD2; size: .; J: TRBJ2-1; V: TRBV4-1; DNA: TGCGCCAGCAGCCGACTAGCGGGGGGGCCCTACAATGAGCAGTTCTTC; CDR3: CASSRLAGGPYNEQFF
D: .; size: once; J: TRBJ1-3; V: TRBV6-1; DNA: TGTGCCAGCCTGGCCCGGGGAAACACCATATATTTT; CDR3: CASLARGNTIYF
D: TRBD1; size: .; J: TRBJ2-7; V: TRBV6-5; DNA: TGTGCCAGCAGACAAACAGGGGCGGCCTACGAGCAGTACTTC; CDR3: CASRQTGAAYEQYF
D: TRBD1; size: .; J: TRBJ2-7; V: TRBV28; DNA: TGTGCCAGCACCTCGCCGGGACAGGGGGCGCGTGAGCAGTACTTC; CDR3: CASTSPGQGAREQYF
D: .; size: .; J: TRBJ2-2; V: TRBV15; DNA: TGTGCCACCAGCACCCGGGACACTTCCACCGGGGAGCTGTTTTTT; CDR3: CATSTRDTSTGELFF
D: .; size: .; J: TRBJ2-6; V: TRBV5-1; DNA: TGCGCCAGCAGCTTTGCTGGGGCCAACGTCCTGACTTTC; CDR3: CASSFAGANVLTF
D: .; size: .; J: TRBJ1-6; V: TRBV18; DNA: TGTGCCAGCTCTCTCCGGGGAACCGGGAGCTCCTATAATTCACCCCTCCACTTT; CDR3: CASSLRGTGSSYNSPLHF
D: .; size: .; J: TRBJ1-4; V: TRBV5-4; DNA: TGTGCCAGCAGCAGAATCGGGAGCGCAACTAATGAAAAACTGTTTTTT; CDR3: CASSRIGSATNEKLFF
D: TRBD2; size: .; J: TRBJ2-2; V: TRBV11-2; DNA: TGTGCCAGCAACAATGGACTAGCGGGGGGGCCCAGCACCGGGGAGCTGTTTTTT; CDR3: CASNNGLAGGPSTGELFF
D: .; size: .; J: TRBJ1-1; V: TRBV19; DNA: TGTGCCAGTGATACAAAGGAGGCGGGGAAGTCTGAAGCTTTCTTT; CDR3: CASDTKEAGKSEAFF
D: .; size: .; J: TRBJ2-3; V: TRBV27; DNA: TGTGCCAGCAAATGGACCCCCGCGGCTAGCCCCCGGTCCAGCACAGATACGCAGTATTTT; CDR3: CASKWTPAASPRSSTDTQYF
D: .; size: .; J: TRBJ2-1; V: TRBV7-9; DNA: TGTGCCAGCAGCTTAGTGATGCCTCGCGATGAGCAGTTCTTC; CDR3: CASSLVMPRDEQFF
D: TRBD2; size: .; J: TRBJ2-3; V: TRBV19; DNA: TGTGCCAGTAGTATGCGGCGGGGGGGCGTGACAGATACGCAGTATTTT; CDR3: CASSMRRGGVTDTQYF
D: TRBD1; size: .; J: TRBJ2-7; V: TRBV5-1; DNA: TGCGCCAGCAGCCCTTCTACAGGGGAATTTAACGAGCAGTACTTC; CDR3: CASSPSTGEFNEQYF
D: TRBD1; size: .; J: TRBJ1-4; V: TRBV27; DNA: TGTGCCAGCAGAATACAGGGGGCGGGAGGAAAACTGTTTTTT; CDR3: CASRIQGAGGKLFF
D: .; size: .; J: TRBJ1-2; V: TRBV30; DNA: TGTGCCTGGACTCGGGACTCCGGGGAATACTATGGCTACACCTTC; CDR3: CAWTRDSGEYYGYTF
D: .; size: .; J: TRBJ1-4; V: TRBV28; DNA: TGTGCCAGCAGTTTAGGGGGATCTAATGAAAAACTGTTTTTT; CDR3: CASSLGGSNEKLFF
D: .; size: .; J: TRBJ1-6; V: TRBV4-2; DNA: TGTGCCAGCAGCCCATTCAGACTGCATAATTCACCCCTCCACTTT; CDR3: CASSPFRLHNSPLHF
D: TRBD2; size: .; J: TRBJ2-5; V: TRBV27; DNA: TGTGCCAGCAGTTTAGACCCGGGACTAGGGAAGACCCAGTACTTC; CDR3: CASSLDPGLGKTQYF
D: .; size: .; J: TRBJ1-1; V: TRBV11-2; DNA: TGTGCCAGCAGCTTACAGGTGGGGAACACTGAAGCTTTCTTT; CDR3: CASSLQVGNTEAFF
D: TRBD1; size: .; J: TRBJ1-1; V: TRBV6-1; DNA: TGTGCCAGCAGTGAGGAAGCCGGGACAGGGGGAGTCTTAACTGAAGCTTTCTTT; CDR3: CASSEEAGTGGVLTEAFF
D: .; size: .; J: TRBJ2-1; V: TRBV19; DNA: TGTGCCAGTAGCACATCCGGCCTGTTGGCCCCCTACAATGAGCAGTTCTTC; CDR3: CASSTSGLLAPYNEQFF
D: TRBD1; size: .; J: TRBJ1-4; V: TRBV7-2; DNA: TGTGCCAGCAGCCAAACAGGGGTTGGCGAAAAACTGTTTTTT; CDR3: CASSQTGVGEKLFF
D: .; size: .; J: TRBJ1-5; V: TRBV7-2; DNA: TGTGCCAGCAGCCCCTCCCCCCAGGGCGCAAGCAATCAGCCCCAGCATTTT; CDR3: CASSPSPQGASNQPQHF
D: .; size: .; J: TRBJ1-2; V: TRBV10-2; DNA: TGCGCCAGCAGTGAGTCGTTTACATTTGGCTACACCTTC; CDR3: CASSESFTFGYTF
D: .; size: .; J: TRBJ2-7; V: TRBV28; DNA: TGTGCCAGCAGTTGGTCGGCTAGCTACGAGCAGTACTTC; CDR3: CASSWSASYEQYF
D: .; size: .; J: TRBJ2-2; V: TRBV30; DNA: TGTGCCTCTGGATCGAGGAACACCGGGGAGCTGTTTTTT; CDR3: CASGSRNTGELFF
D: .; size: .; J: TRBJ2-1; V: TRBV4-1; DNA: TGCGCCAGCAGCCAAGAGTCCTCGAGCTCCTACAATGAGCAGTTCTTC; CDR3: CASSQESSSSYNEQFF
D: TRBD1; size: .; J: TRBJ1-3; V: TRBV7-9; DNA: TGTGCCAGCAGCTCTGACAGGGGCACTGGAAACACCATATATTTT; CDR3: CASSSDRGTGNTIYF
D: .; size: .; J: TRBJ2-1; V: TRBV5-1; DNA: TGCGCCAGCAGCTTGGACGGGGAGGACTACAATGAGCAGTTCTTC; CDR3: CASSLDGEDYNEQFF
D: .; size: .; J: TRBJ1-4; V: TRBV4-2; DNA: TGTGCCAGCAGCCAAGATACTAAGACGAACGAAAAACTGTTTTTT; CDR3: CASSQDTKTNEKLFF
D: .; size: .; J: TRBJ2-7; V: TRBV27; DNA: TGTGCCAGCAGTTTGGGGTACGAGCAGTACTTC; CDR3: CASSLGYEQYF
D: TRBD1; size: .; J: TRBJ1-1; V: TRBV29-1; DNA: TGCAGCGCCACCGGACAGGGAGCTTTCTTT; CDR3: CSATGQGAFF
D: TRBD1; size: .; J: TRBJ1-6; V: TRBV5-8; DNA: TGTGCCAGCAGCTTCACAGGGGGTCATAATTCACCCCTCCACTTT; CDR3: CASSFTGGHNSPLHF
D: .; size: .; J: TRBJ2-1; V: TRBV5-4; DNA: TGTGCCAGCAGTGGGCCCCGCGACAACTACAATGAGCAGTTCTTC; CDR3: CASSGPRDNYNEQFF
D: .; size: .; J: TRBJ1-1; V: TRBV5-1; DNA: TGCGCCAGCAGCTTGGCCAGGAACACTGAAGCTTTCTTT; CDR3: CASSLARNTEAFF
D: TRBD2; size: .; J: TRBJ2-4; V: TRBV30; DNA: TGTGCCTGGCAGCGGGGAGCCAAAAACATTCAGTACTTC; CDR3: CAWQRGAKNIQYF
D: TRBD1; size: few; J: TRBJ1-1; V: TRBV19; DNA: TGTGCCAGTACCTCGTGGGGACAGCGGAACACTGAAGCTTTCTTT; CDR3: CASTSWGQRNTEAFF
D: .; size: .; J: TRBJ1-2; V: TRBV9; DNA: TGTGCCAGCAGCGTAGCTCAGACGGACTATGGCTACACCTTC; CDR3: CASSVAQTDYGYTF